This TCR beta chain originates from a study of T cells in Graves' hyperthyroidism and ophthalmopathy. The germline CDR1 and CDR2 sequences are MNHEY and SVGAGI. This CDR3 is 13 amino acids long. Ten or more counts support this clonotype. At one end the junction does not follow the germline gene, possibly because of a read error. Amplified TCR beta CDR3 regions derived from RNA transcripts. When the TCR CDR3 underwent first-round RT-PCR, the HTBI primer set was used. One entry per CDR3 protein, called by TCRdb with MiXCR from the multiplex PCR reads. Among over 350,000 distinct CDR3 sequences, approximately 14% were seen once, and the ten largest hold over 10%. Subjects with ophthalmopathy showed a Clinical Activity Score no lower than 3, a NOSPECS grade no lower than 4, and a duration shorter than 3 months. Clinicians diagnosed patients from clinical symptoms, serum thyroxine and TRAb, thyroid ultrasound and orbital computed tomography.

V usage is TRBV6-5 and J usage is TRBJ1-1; 7 bases are a match to TRBD1. The specimen was blood. The sequence derives from a young man with Graves' ophthalmopathy. In nucleotides, the CDR3 is TGTGCCAGCAGTTACGGGACAGACACTAAAGCTTTCTTT. Translation: CASSYGTDTKAFF.